This T cell receptor (beta chain) stems from a study of blood T cell repertoires in COVID-19. Study details: Samples came from the United States, Italy and Spain, spanning acute and convalescent COVID-19.

How the authors handled the data: Counts of nucleated cells, estimated from reference gene primer amplification, were obtained. The method was immunoSEQ multiplex PCR; TCRdb's version includes in-frame clones alone and lacks a portion of them. For V, J and clone size, that table is used; D and trimming come from the DNA. This table has 150,000 to 200,000 clones, more than 75% appearing once. CDR1 is SGHVS, CDR2 FNYEAQ, per germline. V was clipped by 5 bases and J by 4 bases, with 8 bases between them. This CDR3 has 12 residues. The chain recombines TRBV7-6 with TRBJ2-5, with D hard to call. The receptor was derived from a woman aged 60-70 years with COVID-19, enrolled during active disease. Material for sequencing was peripheral blood. CDR3 in amino acids: CASSHRSETQYF. The CDR3 DNA reads as TGTGCCAGCAGCCACCGGTCAGAGACCCAGTACTTC.